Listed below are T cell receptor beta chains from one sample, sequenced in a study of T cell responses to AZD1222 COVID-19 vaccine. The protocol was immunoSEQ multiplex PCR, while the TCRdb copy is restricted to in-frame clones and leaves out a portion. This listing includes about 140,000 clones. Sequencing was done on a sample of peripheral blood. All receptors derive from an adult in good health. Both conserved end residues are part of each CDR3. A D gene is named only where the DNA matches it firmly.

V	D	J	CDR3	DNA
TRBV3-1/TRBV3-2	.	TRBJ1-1	CASSQDLRFTEAFF	TGTGCCAGCAGCCAAGATCTGCGGTTCACTGAAGCTTTCTTT
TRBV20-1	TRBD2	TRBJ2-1	CSASSGGYNEQFF	TGCAGTGCTAGTAGCGGGGGTTACAATGAGCAGTTCTTC
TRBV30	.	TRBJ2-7	CAWRGTGPPVHEQYF	TGTGCCTGGAGAGGGACGGGACCGCCGGTCCACGAGCAGTACTTC
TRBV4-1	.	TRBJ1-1	CAGSQQVNTEAFF	TGCGCGGGGAGTCAACAGGTAAACACTGAAGCTTTCTTT
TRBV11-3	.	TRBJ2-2	CASSLGWSGNTGELFF	TGTGCCAGCAGCTTAGGGTGGTCAGGGAACACCGGGGAGCTGTTTTTT
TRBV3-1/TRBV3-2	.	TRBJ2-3	CASSQDLAGGTRTDTQYF	TGTGCCAGCAGCCAAGATTTGGCGGGCGGGACCCGGACAGATACGCAGTATTTT
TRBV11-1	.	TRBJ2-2	CASSSSGELFF	TGTGCCAGCAGTTCTTCCGGGGAGCTGTTTTTT
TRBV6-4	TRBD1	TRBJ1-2	CASSDLPGQGIYGYTF	TGTGCCAGCAGTGACCTCCCGGGACAGGGTATCTATGGCTACACCTTC
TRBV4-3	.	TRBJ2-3	CASSPSGLVDTQYF	TGCGCCAGCAGCCCGTCAGGGTTGGTAGATACGCAGTATTTT
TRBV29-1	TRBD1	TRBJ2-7	CSAQRSGGQTYEQYF	TGCAGCGCCCAACGGTCAGGGGGCCAAACCTACGAGCAGTACTTC